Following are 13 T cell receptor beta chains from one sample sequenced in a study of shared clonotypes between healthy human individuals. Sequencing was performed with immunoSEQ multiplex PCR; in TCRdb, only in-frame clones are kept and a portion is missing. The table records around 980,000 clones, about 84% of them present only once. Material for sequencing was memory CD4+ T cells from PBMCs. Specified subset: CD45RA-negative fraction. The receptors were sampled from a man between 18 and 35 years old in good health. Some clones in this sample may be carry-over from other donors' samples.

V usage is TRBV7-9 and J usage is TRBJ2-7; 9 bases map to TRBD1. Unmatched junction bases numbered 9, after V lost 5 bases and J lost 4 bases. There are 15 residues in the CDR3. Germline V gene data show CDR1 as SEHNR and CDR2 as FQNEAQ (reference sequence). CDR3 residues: CASSARTGELYEQYF. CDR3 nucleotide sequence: TGTGCCAGCAGCGCCCGGACAGGGGAACTTTACGAGCAGTACTTC.

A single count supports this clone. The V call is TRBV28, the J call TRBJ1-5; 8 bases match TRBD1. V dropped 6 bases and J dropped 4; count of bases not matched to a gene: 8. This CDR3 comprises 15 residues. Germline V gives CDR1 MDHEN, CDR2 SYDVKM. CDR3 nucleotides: TGTGCCAGCAGACGGACAGGGTTTGCAAATCAGCCCCAGCATTTT. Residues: CASRRTGFANQPQHF.

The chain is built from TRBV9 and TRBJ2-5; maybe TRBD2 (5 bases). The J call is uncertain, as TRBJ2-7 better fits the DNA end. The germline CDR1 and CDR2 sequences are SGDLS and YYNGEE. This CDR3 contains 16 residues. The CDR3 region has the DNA TGTGCCAGCAGCGTAGGGGCAGGAACTAGCTCCTACGAGCAGTACTTC. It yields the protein CASSVGAGTSSYEQYF.

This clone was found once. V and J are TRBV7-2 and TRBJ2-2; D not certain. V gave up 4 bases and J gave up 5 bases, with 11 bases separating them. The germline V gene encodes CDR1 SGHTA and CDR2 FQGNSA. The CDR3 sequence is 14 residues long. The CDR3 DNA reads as TGTGCCAGCAGCTCGAGGAGAGGTACCGGGGAGCTGTTTTTT. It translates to CASSSRRGTGELFF.

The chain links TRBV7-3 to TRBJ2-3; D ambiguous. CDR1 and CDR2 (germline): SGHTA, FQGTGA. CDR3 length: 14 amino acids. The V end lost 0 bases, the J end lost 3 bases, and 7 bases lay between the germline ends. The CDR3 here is CASSLTEGTDTQYF. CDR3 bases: TGTGCCAGCAGCTTAACGGAAGGGACAGATACGCAGTATTTT.

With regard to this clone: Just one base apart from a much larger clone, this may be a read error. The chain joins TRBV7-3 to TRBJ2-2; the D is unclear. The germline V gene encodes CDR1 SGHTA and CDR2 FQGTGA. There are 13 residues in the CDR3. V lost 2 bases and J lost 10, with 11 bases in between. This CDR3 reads CASSLESSEELFF. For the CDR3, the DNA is TGTGCCAGCAGCTTAGAATCTTCCGAGGAGCTGTTTTTT.

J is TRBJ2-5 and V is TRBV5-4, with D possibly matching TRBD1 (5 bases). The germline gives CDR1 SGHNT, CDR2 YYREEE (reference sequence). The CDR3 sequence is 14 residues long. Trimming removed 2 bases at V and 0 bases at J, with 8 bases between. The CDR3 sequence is CASSLRQYQETQYF. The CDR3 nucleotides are TGTGCCAGCAGCTTACGACAGTACCAAGAGACCCAGTACTTC.

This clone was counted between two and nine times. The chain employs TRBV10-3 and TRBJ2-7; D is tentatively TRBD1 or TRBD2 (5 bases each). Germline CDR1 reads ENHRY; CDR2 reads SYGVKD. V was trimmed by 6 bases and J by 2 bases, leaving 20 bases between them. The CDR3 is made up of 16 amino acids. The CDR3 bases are TGTGCCATCAGCTTGGGAAACCGGGACGGGACCTACGAGCAGTACTTC. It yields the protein CAISLGNRDGTYEQYF.

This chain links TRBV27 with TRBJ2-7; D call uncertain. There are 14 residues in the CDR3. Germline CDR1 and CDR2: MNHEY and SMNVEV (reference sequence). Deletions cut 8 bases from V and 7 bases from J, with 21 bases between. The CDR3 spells CASLSRPGMGEQYF. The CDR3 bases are TGTGCCAGCCTTTCCCGCCCGGGTATGGGAGAGCAGTACTTC.

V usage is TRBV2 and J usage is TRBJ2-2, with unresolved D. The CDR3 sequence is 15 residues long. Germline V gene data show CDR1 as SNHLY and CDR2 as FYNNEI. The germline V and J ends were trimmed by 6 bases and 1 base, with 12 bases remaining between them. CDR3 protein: CASRKGWGNTGELFF. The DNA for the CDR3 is TGTGCCAGCAGAAAAGGTTGGGGGAACACCGGGGAGCTGTTTTTT.

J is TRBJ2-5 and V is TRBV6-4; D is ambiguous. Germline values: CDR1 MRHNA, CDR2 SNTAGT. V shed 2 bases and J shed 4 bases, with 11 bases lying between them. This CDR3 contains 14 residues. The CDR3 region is CASSDVGVGETQYF. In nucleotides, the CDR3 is TGTGCCAGCAGTGACGTCGGCGTCGGAGAGACCCAGTACTTC.

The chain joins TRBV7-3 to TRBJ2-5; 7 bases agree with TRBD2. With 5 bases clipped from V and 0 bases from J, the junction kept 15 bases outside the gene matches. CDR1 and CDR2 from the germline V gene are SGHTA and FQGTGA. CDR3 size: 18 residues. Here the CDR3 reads CASSPKKFLAVDQETQYF. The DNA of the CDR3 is TGTGCCAGCAGCCCGAAGAAGTTCCTAGCGGTAGACCAAGAGACCCAGTACTTC.

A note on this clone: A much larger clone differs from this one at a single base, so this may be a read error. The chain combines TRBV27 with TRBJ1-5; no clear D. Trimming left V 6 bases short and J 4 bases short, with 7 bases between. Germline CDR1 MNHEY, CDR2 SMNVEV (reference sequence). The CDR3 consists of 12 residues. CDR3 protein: CASSRTNQPQHF. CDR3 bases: TGTGCCAGCAGCCGGACTAATCAGCCCCAGCATTTT.